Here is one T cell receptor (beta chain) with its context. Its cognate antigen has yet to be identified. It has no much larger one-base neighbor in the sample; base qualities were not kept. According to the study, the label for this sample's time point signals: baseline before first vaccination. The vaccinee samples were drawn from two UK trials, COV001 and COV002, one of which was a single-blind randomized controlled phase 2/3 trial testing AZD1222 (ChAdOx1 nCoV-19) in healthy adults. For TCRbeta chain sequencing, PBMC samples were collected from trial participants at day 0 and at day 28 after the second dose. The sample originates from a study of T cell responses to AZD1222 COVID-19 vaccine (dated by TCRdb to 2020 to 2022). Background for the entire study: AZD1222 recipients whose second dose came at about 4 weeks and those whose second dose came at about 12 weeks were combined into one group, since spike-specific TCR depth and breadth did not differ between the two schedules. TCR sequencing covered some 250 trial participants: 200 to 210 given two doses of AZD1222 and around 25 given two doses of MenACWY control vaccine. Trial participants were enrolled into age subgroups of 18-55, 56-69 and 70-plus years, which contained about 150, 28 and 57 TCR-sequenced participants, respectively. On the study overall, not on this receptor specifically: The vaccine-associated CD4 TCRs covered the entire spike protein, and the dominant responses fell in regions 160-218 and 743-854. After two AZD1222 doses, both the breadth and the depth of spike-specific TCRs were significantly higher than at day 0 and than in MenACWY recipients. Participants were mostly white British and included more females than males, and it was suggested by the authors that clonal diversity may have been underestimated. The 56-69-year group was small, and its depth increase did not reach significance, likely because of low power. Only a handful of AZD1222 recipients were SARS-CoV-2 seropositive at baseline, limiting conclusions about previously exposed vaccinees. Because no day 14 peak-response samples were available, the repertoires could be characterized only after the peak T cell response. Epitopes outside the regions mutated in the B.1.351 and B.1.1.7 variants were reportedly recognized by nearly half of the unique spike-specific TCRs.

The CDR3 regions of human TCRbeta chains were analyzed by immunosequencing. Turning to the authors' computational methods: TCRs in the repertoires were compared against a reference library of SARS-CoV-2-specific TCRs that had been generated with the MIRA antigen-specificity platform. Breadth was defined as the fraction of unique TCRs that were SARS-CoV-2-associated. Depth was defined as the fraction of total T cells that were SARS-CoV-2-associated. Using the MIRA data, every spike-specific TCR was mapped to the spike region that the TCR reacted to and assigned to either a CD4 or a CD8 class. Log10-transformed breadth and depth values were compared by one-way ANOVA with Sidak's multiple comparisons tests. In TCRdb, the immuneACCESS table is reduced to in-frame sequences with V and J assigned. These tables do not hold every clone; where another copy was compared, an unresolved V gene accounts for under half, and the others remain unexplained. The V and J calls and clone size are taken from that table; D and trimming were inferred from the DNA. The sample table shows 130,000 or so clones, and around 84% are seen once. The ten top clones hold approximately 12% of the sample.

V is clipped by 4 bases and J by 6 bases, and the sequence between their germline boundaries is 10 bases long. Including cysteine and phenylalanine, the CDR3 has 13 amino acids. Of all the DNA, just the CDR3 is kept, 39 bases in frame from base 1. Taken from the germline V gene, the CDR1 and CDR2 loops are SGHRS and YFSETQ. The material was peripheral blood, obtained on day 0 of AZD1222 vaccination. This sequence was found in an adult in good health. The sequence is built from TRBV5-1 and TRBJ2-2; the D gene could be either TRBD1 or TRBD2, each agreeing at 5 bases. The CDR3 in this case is CASSALGAGELFF. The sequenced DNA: TGCGCCAGCAGCGCCCTGGGGGCCGGGGAGCTGTTTTTT.